Reported below is one T cell receptor beta chain. It lacks a known antigen. No qualities accompany the bases; no much larger clone lies one base away. The CDR3 spans 13 residues, from the cysteine through the phenylalanine. Of all the DNA, just the CDR3 is kept, 39 bases in frame from base 1. According to the germline V gene, CDR1 reads KGHSH and CDR2 reads LQKENI. Trimming removed 3 bases from V and 5 bases from J, leaving 8 bases between the germline ends. From the second PCR step on, the TCR alpha and beta chain libraries were amplified in separate reactions. CMV status of each donor was established by measuring IFNgamma production from CD4+ T cells after fresh PBMCs were stimulated overnight with CMV viral lysate. CD4 T cells were positively selected with Miltenyi beads, followed by positive selection of CD8 T cells from the CD4-negative fraction. Cells were stained for CD3, CD4, CD8, CD45RA, CD27 and a live/dead dye and were sorted on a BD Aria II into four subsets based on CD45RA and CD27. A few healthy volunteers provided blood, and the blood of each volunteer was split into CD4 and CD8 T cells and then into four differentiation subsets. Around 110 ml of peripheral blood was taken from each donor, and PBMC were separated by density-gradient centrifugation on Ficoll-Paque PLUS. Sorted cells were lysed in RLT buffer, and RNA was extracted with a Qiagen RNeasy kit and stored at -80°C.

Library method: UMI-ligation and nested PCR. The beta constant-region primer consisted of an equimolar mixture of two oligonucleotides that together covered TRBC1 and TRBC2. Four rounds of PCR were used to amplify ligated cDNA, with nested alpha and beta constant-region primers being used together with the SP2 primer. A single-stranded oligonucleotide bearing the SP2 primer plus a 12-nucleotide UMI was ligated onto the 3' end of the cDNA by T4 RNA ligase 1. The ligation reaction was incubated at 16°C for roughly 18-25 hours. PCR2 was typically performed as a SYBR Green qPCR and was stopped at a predetermined threshold so that over-amplification was prevented. Agencourt AMPure XP magnetic beads were used for all purifications after the first. Library amounts were measured by Qubit and library quality was assessed on a TapeStation, where the main peak was expected at around 650 bp. Pooled libraries were sequenced on an Illumina MiSeq using v2 2x251 paired-end kits, and typically roughly 0.95-2.2 million reads were obtained per sample. Each sample's library went into the pool at about 4 nM, and roughly 4.5-7.5% PhiX was added to help with cluster recognition. Under the source paper's analysis protocol: Using tag matching that tolerated one base-pair mismatch, Decombinator assigned V and J genes to FASTQ reads that had been processed by Demultiplexor. Collapsinator relied on UMIs to fix sequencing errors as well as frequency errors caused by PCR heterogeneity. CDR3Translator translated TCRs and extracted CDR3s from the conserved cysteine to the FGXG phenylalanine, flagging non-productive sequences. Repertoires were subsampled to equal numbers of UMI-defined TCRs before Gini, Shannon entropy and inverse Simpson indices were calculated. Clonotype abundance distributions were fitted to a power law by maximum likelihood within the linear range. On one naive CD8 sample, the pipeline and MIGEC gave similar UMI counts, unique TCR numbers and clonal distributions. Repertoires were searched for approximately 7,000 CMV-associated CDR3 sequences compiled from VDJdb and a published dataset. TCRdb ran its own pipeline on the public reads, namely fastp trimming at Q25 and MiXCR clone calling, and kept in-frame beta chains. CDR3 protein duplicates are merged, each entry listing the most common genes and DNA. The V and J calls here are based on TCRdb, not the publication. The sample table shows about 120,000 distinct CDR3 sequences, and 35% to 40% are seen once. The ten largest clones capture approximately 0.9% of the sample.

The data are from a study of naive and memory T cell subsets (dated by TCRdb to the late 2010s). Concerning the study at large: Sorted naive and memory T cell subsets from peripheral blood were analyzed in the study using a UMI-based, open-source pipeline for TCR alpha and beta sequencing. The functional CMV T cell responses agreed completely with IgG serology results. RNA was DNase-treated and reverse transcribed with TCR constant-region primers, mostly using SuperScript III.

What the study reported, not specific to this receptor: After error correction, over 85% of naive TCR sequences appeared only once, giving much steeper abundance distributions than memory subsets. RNA-based TCR counts may be influenced by expression changes linked to T cell activation and differentiation. The abundance of TCRs followed a power law with an exponent that differed between naive and memory subsets yet stayed consistent across the three individuals. In both CD4 and CD8 cells, the Gini index increased while Shannon and inverse Simpson diversity decreased from naive through CM, EM and EMRA. The repertoire findings for the naive and memory subsets could not be validated, as no ground truth was available. Single alpha or beta chain sequences, rather than paired alpha/beta receptors, were used to define clonotypes.

Material for sequencing was central memory CD4+ T cells from blood. The cell subset or site tag for this specimen amounts to: central memory, CD45RA- CD27+. This chain is built from TRBV18 and TRBJ1-5; a weak D assignment points to TRBD1 (6 bases agree). The receptor was derived from a human donor in good health. This receptor carries the CDR3 CASSPKGDQPQHF. The nucleotides read TGTGCCAGCTCACCGAAGGGGGATCAGCCCCAGCATTTT.